In this sample, the clone carrying this T cell receptor beta chain turned up a few times. Its antigen is unidentified. Unique molecular identifiers were included in an RNA-based 3' RACE TCR library. From the 3' RACE reads, TCRdb called clonotypes with MiXCR, one entry per CDR3 protein. The repertoire holds 30,000 to 40,000 distinct CDR3 sequences, with approximately 7% as singletons. V gave up 3 bases and J gave up 0 bases, with 12 bases separating them. The CDR3 sequence is 16 residues long. CDR1 and CDR2 (germline): LNHDA, SQIVND (reference sequence). The data derive from a study of HIV-infected children after antiretroviral therapy interruption. Notes on the study in general: Naive CD4+ CDR3 sharing between time points fell after interruption began.

Treatment meaning: PENTA 11 planned treatment interruption arm or continuous ART arm. The clonotype comes from a pool of human donors with HIV. The chain couples TRBV19 to TRBJ1-5, with D perhaps TRBD1 (6 bases). Specimen: CD45RA+ CD4+ T cells from PBMCs, pooled from several time points, collected from a donor given antiretroviral therapy, either interrupted or continuous. Subset: naive CD4+ CD45RA+ CD45RO- T cells. The CDR3 loop is CASSIPGDISNQPQHF. The DNA of the CDR3 is TGTGCCAGTAGTATCCCCGGGGACATTAGCAATCAGCCCCAGCATTTT.